This T cell receptor (beta chain) was found in a study of kidney transplant recipient with SARS-CoV-2 infection. In TCRdb, the reads were re-called with MiXCR into one record per CDR3 protein. This sample has 200,000 to 300,000 distinct CDR3 sequences, with 25% to 35% found just once. This clonotype has ten or more counts. This clonotype was sampled from a male patient aged 25-45 years who had COVID-19 and was a kidney transplant recipient. These T cells may partly come from the graft donor. The sequences come from a blood sample, collected at baseline and between days 110 and 120 from a kidney transplant recipient.

CDR3 sequence reads: CASSSRDLRYNEQFF. In DNA, the CDR3 is TGTGCCAGCAGCTCCCGGGACCTAAGATACAATGAGCAGTTCTTC. The chain links TRBV9 to TRBJ2-1, with D perhaps being TRBD1 or TRBD2 (5 bases each). This CDR3 has 15 amino acids. The V gene lost 4 bases and the J gene lost 4 bases, with 15 bases spanning the gap. Germline CDR1 SGDLS, CDR2 YYNGEE.